The subject of this entry is one T cell receptor beta chain. The clone's antigen remains unknown. Base qualities are not recorded, but no much larger clone differs from it by a single base. The sample comes from a study of cytomegalovirus exposure and HLA in healthy donors (dated 2017 in TCRdb). General notes on the study: An earlier analysis of several hundred of the donors reported about 290 Gb of sequence data and around 120 million unique TCR beta sequences from some 180 million T cells. In a later genetic analysis, genome-wide SNP genotypes for 398 of the 666 donors were used, and that subset was treated as a discovery cohort. The study combined high-throughput TCR immunosequencing, statistical association of individual TCRs with disease status, and machine learning to predict cytomegalovirus infection status. In a later analysis, previously published TCR beta repertoires from more than 500 donors were re-analyzed and high-resolution HLA genotyping was added so that TCR occurrence patterns could be studied. Five DR-DQ haplotypes were handled as single units for association and clustering because linkage in the cohort was strong. Class I and class II HLA loci were covered by the typing at four-digit resolution. Donor age, sex, ethnicity and CMV serostatus were collected together with the repertoire data. An earlier analysis of around 540 of the donors applied high-throughput TCR beta sequencing to assess whether each TCR beta V gene segment acted as functional or pseudogenic. Rather than using new phenotypic data, the later analysis identified candidate immune exposures from TCR beta sequences and from how often those sequences occurred across donors. The study was designed to test whether signatures of past pathogen exposure could be identified by cataloging public T cell receptors. Across around 400 genotyped donors of the cohort, an average of approximately 220,000 unique TCR beta nucleotide sequences per donor were sequenced, and roughly 20% of those sequences were non-productive. Typing coverage varied by locus: about 620-630 donors for A, B, C, DRB1 and DQB1; approximately 560 for DQA1; more than 600 for DPA1; approximately 450 for DPB1. The study profiled the T cell repertoires of 500 to 800 subjects by immunosequencing and related them to cytomegalovirus serostatus. An early release that covered more than 550 HLA-typed donors contained 250 to 350 gigabases of sequencing data and around 85 million unique TCR sequences. Every repertoire in the discovery cohort had been generated on one and the same sequencing platform. Of the 300 to 500 genotyped donors, 65% to 90% were placed in the genetic ancestry cluster associated with self-reported Caucasian donors. A separate validation cohort of 100 to 150 different subjects was used in addition to the approximately 700-subject first cohort. Study-wide findings and limitations: It was suggested by the authors that the approach could potentially be generalized to other disease states and immunological phenotypes. Across donors, most TCR sequences were observed very rarely, whereas some public TCRs were present in many individuals. For the cohort, immune exposure information was limited to CMV serostatus. A further reported finding was that TCR beta sequences accurately predicted the HLA-A and HLA-B alleles for most subjects in the first cohort. Roughly uniform sequencing depth across donors was assumed in presence/absence analyses, although this assumption may not hold. According to a later analysis, parvovirus B19, influenza, CMV and Epstein-Barr virus appeared linked to several top co-occurrence clusters. This cohort had only TCR beta chains sequenced, and the lack of alpha or paired-chain data limited which features could be detected. The classifier was reported to diagnose cytomegalovirus status with high specificity and sensitivity in both the original and validation cohorts. Some IMGT-functional V segments, including TRBV6-2 and TRBV6-3, could not be distinguished by the 87-base-pair reads and were therefore excluded. In a later analysis, HLA-associated TCR beta chains were found to be more clonally expanded and to have lower generation probabilities than equally common non-associated chains. A few of the identified cytomegalovirus-associated TCR beta chains were confirmed in vitro to be specific for cytomegalovirus antigens. An association between a missense DCLRE1C variant and V-gene and J-gene trimming of TCR beta chains was found in a later genetic analysis and replicated in an independent cohort. In a later analysis, the rate of TCR association differed among HLA loci, with DRB1 alleles having the most associated TCRs and HLA-C alleles having the fewest. Correlated functional status among segregating V segments might reflect linkage disequilibrium, but an unknown experimental factor could not be ruled out. According to a later analysis, most CMV-associated TCR beta chains appeared to be HLA-restricted, and the HLA associations seemed to be driven largely by CMV exposure. In a later analysis, some 18,000 TCR beta sequences were associated with specific HLA alleles at a false discovery rate of 0.05. Approximately 18 rarely observed V segments, including chromosome 9 orphons, were excluded from the earlier analysis of several hundred of the donors because counts were too low. An earlier analysis of approximately 500 of the donors showed that most TCR beta V segments appeared in productive rearrangements either about 87% or about 30% of the time, which broadly matched IMGT annotations. Assigning TCR associations to individual alleles was difficult when HLA alleles, especially DR and DQ, strongly co-occurred. The study gave a list of roughly 150 TCR beta chains associated with cytomegalovirus. Because HLA typing was unavailable for some donors at each locus, only the typed subset was used in association tests. A cluster of highly shared sequence variants was judged likely to be a technical artifact of the sequencing pipeline. In a later genetic analysis, fewer N-insertions in productive TCRs were reported among donors in an Asian-associated ancestry cluster than the roughly 700-donor mean.

CDR1 and CDR2 are read off the germline V gene as SNHLY and FYNNEI. Germline trimming amounts to 6 bases on V and 4 bases on J, with 8 as the count of junction bases outside the gene matches. From the cysteine up to the phenylalanine, the CDR3 has a length of 17 residues. Kept here is only the CDR3 DNA, which spans 51 bases and is read in frame from base 1. Library creation used the immunoSEQ multiplex PCR assay. For the multiplex PCR, a mixture combining 60 forward primers for TCR Vbeta segments and 13 reverse primers for TCR Jbeta segments was used. Amplification of the CDR3 region of rearranged TCR beta genes was performed with a multiplex PCR assay on genomic DNA. The amplified TCR beta libraries were sequenced on the Illumina HiSeq System as 87-base-pair reads. In the authors' own workflow: Across the 500 to 700 repertoires, a later analysis counted about 81 million unique TCR beta chains, around 11 million of which were shared by at least two donors. Raw reads were error-corrected and collapsed into unique sequences by a nearest-neighbor algorithm in which closely related sequences were merged to remove PCR and sequencing errors. To assign V, D and J gene segments, CDR3 sequences were aligned to IMGT reference sequences. For a sequence to be retained, a match of at least six nucleotides was required to both a V gene segment and a J gene segment. A rearrangement was called productive if the CDR3 had no stop codons and remained in frame with V and J, and every other rearrangement was called non-productive. CDR3 was defined according to IMGT convention as the region running from the second conserved V-encoded cysteine to the conserved J-encoded phenylalanine. In an earlier analysis of 550 to 650 of the donors, sequences lacking an unambiguous match to a single V gene segment were excluded. An earlier analysis of 500 to 700 of the donors classified V segments as functional when productive rearrangements were above 56.7% and as segregating when the standard deviation between donors was above 5%. A statistical classification framework was built to diagnose cytomegalovirus status from the catalog of TCR beta chain sequences. A later analysis assigned V and J genes by comparing TCR nucleotide sequences with IMGT/GENE-DB human TR gene sequences. Using the TCRdist pipeline, a later analysis assigned CDR3 sequences along with most-parsimonious VDJ recombination scenarios. In a later analysis, each TCR beta chain was defined by its CDR3 amino acid sequence together with its V-gene family, and reads without a unique V-gene family were excluded. To address suspected cross-contamination and a sequencing artifact, a later analysis removed 450 to 700 highly shared, low-generation-probability nucleotide sequences. In a later analysis, a clonal expansion index for each public chain was calculated from normalized within-repertoire ranks of inferred template counts. A later analysis computed generation probabilities with a VDJ recombination model fitted to out-of-frame rearrangements, and checked the results against IGoR. A later analysis scored TCR-TCR, TCR-HLA and TCR-CMV co-occurrence with hypergeometric tests, applying a repertoire-size bias correction to TCR pairs. A later analysis estimated false discovery rates by permuting HLA or CMV assignments 20 times. In a later analysis, co-occurring TCRs were grouped using DBSCAN, with TCRdist sequence similarity added in when clustering inside HLA-allele-positive subsets. Repertoires with fewer than 30,000 or more than 120,000 public chains were left out of co-occurrence clustering, as were five repertoires with anomalous nucleotide sharing. The immuneACCESS repertoire file appears here via TCRdb, limited to in-frame rearrangements. These files lack a portion of the clones; in checked studies, under half of the deficit traces to unresolved V genes, and the cause of the others is not known. V, J and clone size were drawn from that table, and D and trimming were deduced from the DNA. The sample yields under 200,000 clones; around 75% were counted once. The ten largest make up around 4.7% of the sample.

The cohort was made up of under 800 healthy bone marrow donors. At the time of sampling, all cohort members were nominally healthy, though unrecorded immune exposures were likely present. The donor was CMV seronegative and belonged to the group of over 350 seronegative cohort members. A peripheral blood sample was provided by each donor, and peripheral blood mononuclear cells were used for TCR beta sequencing. Genomic DNA was extracted from the blood cell samples with the Qiagen DNeasy Blood Extraction Kit. The sequence joins TRBV2 to TRBJ2-6; the central 11 bases match TRBD1. The TCR sequence derives from a male donor in good health and CMV-seronegative. Sequencing used PBMCs. The nucleotides are TGTGCCAGCAGGGGCGGACAGGGGGCCGCGGGGGCCAACGTCCTGACTTTC. It translates to CASRGGQGAAGANVLTF.